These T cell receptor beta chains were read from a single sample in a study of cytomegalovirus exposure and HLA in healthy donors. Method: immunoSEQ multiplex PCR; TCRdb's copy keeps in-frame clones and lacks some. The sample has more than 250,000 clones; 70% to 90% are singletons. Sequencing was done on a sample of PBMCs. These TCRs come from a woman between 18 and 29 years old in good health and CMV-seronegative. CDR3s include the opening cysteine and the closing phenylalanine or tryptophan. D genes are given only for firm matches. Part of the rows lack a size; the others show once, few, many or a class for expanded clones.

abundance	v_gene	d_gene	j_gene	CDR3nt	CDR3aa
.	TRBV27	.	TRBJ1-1	TGTGCCAGCAACGAGGGGGTGAACACTGAAGCTTTCTTT	CASNEGVNTEAFF
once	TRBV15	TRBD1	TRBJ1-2	TGTGCCACCAGCACTCGACAGGGGCGGCCGGGCTACACCTTC	CATSTRQGRPGYTF
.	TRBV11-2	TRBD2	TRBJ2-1	TGTGCCAGCAGCCCGGGGACTAGCGGCTTTTTAAATGAGCAGTTCTTC	CASSPGTSGFLNEQFF
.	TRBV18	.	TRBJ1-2	TGTGCCAGCTCACCACCGGGGACTCCTAGCTCTAACTATGGCTACACCTTC	CASSPPGTPSSNYGYTF
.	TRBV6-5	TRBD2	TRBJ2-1	TGTGCCAGCGGTCGCGGCGGGGGTTACAATGAGCAGTTCTTC	CASGRGGGYNEQFF
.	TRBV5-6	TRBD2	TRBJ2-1	TGTGCCAGCAGCAGACTAGCCGCCCAGGGCAATGAGCAGTTCTTC	CASSRLAAQGNEQFF
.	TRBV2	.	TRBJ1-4	TGTGCCAGCACCGCTCTCGGGGGGAGAACTAATGAAAAACTGTTTTTT	CASTALGGRTNEKLFF
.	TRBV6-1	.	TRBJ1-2	TGTGCCAGCAGTCCCGTCAGGGTGACTTTCGGCTACACCTTC	CASSPVRVTFGYTF
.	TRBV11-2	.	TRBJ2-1	TGTGCCAGCAGTGATGAAGTTAGGGGTGTCAAGTTCTTC	CASSDEVRGVKFF
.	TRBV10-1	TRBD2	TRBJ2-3	TGCGCCAGCAGTCCTAGCGGGGTTGGCACAGATACGCAGTATTTT	CASSPSGVGTDTQYF
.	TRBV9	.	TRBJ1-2	TGTGCCAGCAGCGTATTCCCAATGTCACAGGTGGCTAACTATGGCTACACCTTC	CASSVFPMSQVANYGYTF
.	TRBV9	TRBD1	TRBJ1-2	TGTGCCAGCAGCGCTTCGACAGGGATCTATGGCTACACCTTC	CASSASTGIYGYTF
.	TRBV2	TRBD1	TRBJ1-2	TGTGCCAGCAGGGACGACAGGGGGCTAGGTGGCTACACCTTC	CASRDDRGLGGYTF
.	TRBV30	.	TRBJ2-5	TGTGCCTGGAGTGTAGTTGGGCCCGAGACCCAGTACTTC	CAWSVVGPETQYF
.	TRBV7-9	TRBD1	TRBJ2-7	TGTGCCAGCAGCGGAGGGACAGGCCAGGGATCCTACGAGCAGTACTTC	CASSGGTGQGSYEQYF
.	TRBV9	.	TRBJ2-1	TGTGCCAGCGGTTCGGCGGGGGCCCAATACAATGAGCAGTTCTTC	CASGSAGAQYNEQFF
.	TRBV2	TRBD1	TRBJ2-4	TGTGCCAGCGCGGGACAGGAAAACATTCAGTACTTC	CASAGQENIQYF
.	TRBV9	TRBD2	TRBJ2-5	TGTGCCAGCAGCGATAGCGGGGGGGCTTGGGAGACCCAGTACTTC	CASSDSGGAWETQYF
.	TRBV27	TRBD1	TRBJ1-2	TGTGCCAGCCGTATTTACGGACAGGGAAACTATGGCTACACCTTC	CASRIYGQGNYGYTF
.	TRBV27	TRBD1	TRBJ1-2	TGTGCCAGCAGTTTTAGGGGACAGGGGGTTGGCTATGGCTACACCTTC	CASSFRGQGVGYGYTF
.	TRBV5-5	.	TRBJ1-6	TGTGCCAGCAGCTTGCCCGGGGTCTCCTATAATTCACCCCTCCACTTT	CASSLPGVSYNSPLHF
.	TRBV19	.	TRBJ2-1	TGTGCCAGTAGTATTTTCTGGGGAGCTAACAATGAGCAGTTCTTC	CASSIFWGANNEQFF
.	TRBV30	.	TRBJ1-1	TGTGCACAGGAGATGATGAACACTGAAGCTTTCTTT	CAQEMMNTEAFF
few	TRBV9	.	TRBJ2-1	TGTGCCAGCAGCGTAGACGACCTCAGGGGTGAGCAGTTCTTC	CASSVDDLRGEQFF
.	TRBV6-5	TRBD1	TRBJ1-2	TGTGCCAGCAGTTCCGGACAGGGGGCTGGAGGCTACACCTTC	CASSSGQGAGGYTF
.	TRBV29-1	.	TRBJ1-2	TGCAGCGTCGGGGGAGTGGATACCCTAAGCGAGTATGGCTACACCTTC	CSVGGVDTLSEYGYTF
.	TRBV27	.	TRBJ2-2	TGTGCCAGCAGTTTATCAGGGGGATTGACCGGGGAGCTGTTTTTT	CASSLSGGLTGELFF
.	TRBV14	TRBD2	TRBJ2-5	TGTGCCAGCAGCGTCCCGGGACTAGCGGTTCAAGAGACCCAGTACTTC	CASSVPGLAVQETQYF
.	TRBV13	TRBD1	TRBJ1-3	TGTGCCAGCAGCTTAGGGCAGGGGGCGCTTGGAAACACCATATATTTT	CASSLGQGALGNTIYF
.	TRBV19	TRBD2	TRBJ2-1	TGTGCCAGTAGTAGCAATCTAGCGGGGGGTTACAATGAGCAGTTCTTC	CASSSNLAGGYNEQFF
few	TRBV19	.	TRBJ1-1	TGTGCCAGTAGTATCTCAGGGGCTGAAGCTTTCTTT	CASSISGAEAFF
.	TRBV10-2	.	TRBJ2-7	TGCGCCAGCACCCCTAGCTACGAGCAGTACTTC	CASTPSYEQYF
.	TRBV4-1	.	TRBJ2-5	TGCGCCAGCAGCCCATCTCGAGAGCTTCAAGAGACCCAGTACTTC	CASSPSRELQETQYF
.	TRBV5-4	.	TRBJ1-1	TGTGCCAGCAGCTTGGCCAGGGATTACACTGAAGCTTTCTTT	CASSLARDYTEAFF
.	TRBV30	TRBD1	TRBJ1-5	TGTGCCTGGACAACAGGGGCGGCGTTCGGACAGCCCCAGCATTTT	CAWTTGAAFGQPQHF
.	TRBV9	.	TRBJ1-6	TGTGCCAGCAGCCCTCAACAGGGCCAAAATTCACCCCTCCACTTT	CASSPQQGQNSPLHF